These T cell receptor beta chains were read from a single sample in a study of T-cell reconstitution after alpha-beta-depleted transplantation in children. TCRdb used MiXCR to reprocess the PCR reads, holding one entry per CDR3 protein. The data contain around 600,000 distinct CDR3 sequences, 16% of them singletons. The material sequenced was PBMCs from the stem cell graft donor, taken from the stem cell graft. These TCRs come from a human donor who donated a stem cell graft to a child with acute myeloid leukemia. Both conserved end residues are part of each CDR3. Fields, in order: clone size, V gene, D gene, J gene, CDR3 DNA, CDR3 protein. D genes are given only for firm matches. The size of a clone is reported for some rows only, either as once, few or many, or as a class for expanded clones.

few	TRBV12-3/TRBV12-4	NA	TRBJ2-1	TGTGCCAGCAGCCCCGCCGGTTTCAGCTCCTACAATGAGCAGTTCTTC	CASSPAGFSSYNEQFF
many	TRBV20-1	NA	TRBJ2-1	TGCAGTGCTAGCCACAGGGATCTTTTGGTTGAGCAGTTCTTC	CSASHRDLLVEQFF
few	TRBV7-2	TRBD2	TRBJ2-2	TGTGCCAGCAGCCCCGCCGGGACTAGCGGGGCTTCGAACACCGGGGAGCTGTTTTTT	CASSPAGTSGASNTGELFF
NA	TRBV11-3	NA	TRBJ2-7	TGTGCCAGCAGCTTAGAGGACGGCTCCCACGAGCAGTACTTC	CASSLEDGSHEQYF
NA	TRBV5-6	TRBD2	TRBJ2-3	TGTGCCAGCAGCTTCCGACTAGCGGGGTTAACAGATACGCAGTATTTT	CASSFRLAGLTDTQYF
once	TRBV4-2	NA	TRBJ1-5	TGTGCCAGCAGCCGACTAGCAGGGGTGGGACAGCCCCAGCATTTT	CASSRLAGVGQPQHF
NA	TRBV20-1	TRBD2	TRBJ2-5	TGCTGTGCTACCCTGACTAGCGGGGAGCCCACTCAAGAGACCCAGTACTTC	CCATLTSGEPTQETQYF
many	TRBV7-8	NA	TRBJ2-3	TGTGCCAGCAGCTTAGATCTGGGGGCGTTTACGCAGTATTTT	CASSLDLGAFTQYF
NA	TRBV12-3/TRBV12-4	NA	TRBJ2-3	TGTGCCAGCAGCGGATCTTTACAGCTCGGAGATACGCAGTATTTT	CASSGSLQLGDTQYF
few	TRBV19	NA	TRBJ1-2	TGTGCCACCGAAGGACCCGCGGCCTTTGGCTACACCTTC	CATEGPAAFGYTF
NA	TRBV4-1	TRBD2	TRBJ2-1	TGCGCCAGCAGCCTAAGGACTAGCGGGGTAGATGAGCAGTTCTTC	CASSLRTSGVDEQFF
many	TRBV11-2	NA	TRBJ1-5	TGTGCCAGCAGCTTCGGACAGTTTCCTAATCAGCCCCAGCATTTT	CASSFGQFPNQPQHF
NA	TRBV30	NA	TRBJ2-1	TGTGCCTGGACCGGGACGAGGAATGAGCAGTTCTTC	CAWTGTRNEQFF
NA	TRBV4-1	NA	TRBJ2-3	TGCGCCAGCAGCCGGCAAAGTCAAGTTGCAGTCGTCTCTAGCACAGATACGCAGTATTTT	CASSRQSQVAVVSSTDTQYF
NA	TRBV6-1	NA	TRBJ1-6	TGTGCCAGCTCGGACAGCTCCTATAATTCACCCCTCCACTTT	CASSDSSYNSPLHF
few	TRBV29-1	NA	TRBJ2-4	TGCAGCGCTGTTGACAGCAAAAACATTCAGTACTTC	CSAVDSKNIQYF
many	TRBV7-9	TRBD1	TRBJ1-3	TGTGCCAGCAGCTTCAGGGCAGGGGGGACTGGAAACACCATATATTTT	CASSFRAGGTGNTIYF
many	TRBV29-1	TRBD1	TRBJ1-4	TGCAGCGTGTTGGAGGGGGCGAATGAAAAACTGTTTTTT	CSVLEGANEKLFF
few	TRBV25-1	TRBD1	TRBJ2-7	TGTGCCAGCAGTGACACGACAGGGGGCCGGTACGAGCAGTACTTC	CASSDTTGGRYEQYF
few	TRBV25-1	TRBD1	TRBJ1-5	TGTGCCAGCAGCGTAGGGGGCCCCGGCGGTTGGATTCAGCCCCAGCATTTT	CASSVGGPGGWIQPQHF
many	TRBV7-3	TRBD1	TRBJ2-1	TGTGCCAGCAGCTTCGAGACAGGGAAGTACAATGAGCAGTTCTTC	CASSFETGKYNEQFF
few	TRBV6-2/TRBV6-3	NA	TRBJ1-1	TGTGCCAGCACCCCGCAGGGGATGGGGCACACTGAAGCTTTCTTT	CASTPQGMGHTEAFF
many	TRBV29-1	NA	TRBJ1-3	TGCAGCGTAGGGGTTACTGGAAACACCATATATTTT	CSVGVTGNTIYF
many	TRBV7-6	NA	TRBJ1-5	TGTGCCAGCAGCCGGGACAACAATCAGCCCCAGCATTTT	CASSRDNNQPQHF
many	TRBV6-5	NA	TRBJ2-5	TGTGCCAGCAGTTCCTTAGGCGGGGATCAAGAGACCCAGTACTTC	CASSSLGGDQETQYF
few	TRBV7-2	NA	TRBJ1-5	TGTGCCAGCAGCTTAGGCGGGGCCATGGCCCAGCATTTT	CASSLGGAMAQHF
many	TRBV20-1	NA	TRBJ1-6	TGCAGTGCTCCTGGTCTAGGGGATTCACCCCTCCACTTT	CSAPGLGDSPLHF
many	TRBV7-3	TRBD1	TRBJ1-3	TGTGCCAGCAGCTCAGGACAGGTTCCAGGAAACACCATATATTTT	CASSSGQVPGNTIYF
NA	TRBV5-6	NA	TRBJ2-7	TGTGCCAGCAGCTTTAGGGCGGGTGTGGACGAGCAGTACTTC	CASSFRAGVDEQYF
NA	TRBV6-1	TRBD1	TRBJ2-7	TGTGCCAGCAGTGAAGCGCGGGACAGGGAATTCAGCTCCTACGAGCAGTACTTC	CASSEARDREFSSYEQYF
few	TRBV10-3	TRBD1	TRBJ2-1	TGTGCCATCAGTGAGTCAGGGGGCCTTTTCAATGAGCAGTTCTTC	CAISESGGLFNEQFF
few	TRBV12-3/TRBV12-4	TRBD1	TRBJ1-2	TGTGCCAGCAGTTTTTGGGGACAGGGGGCGAGGTACTATGGCTACACCTTC	CASSFWGQGARYYGYTF
many	TRBV29-1	NA	TRBJ2-5	TGCAGCGTAGGGGAACGCGTACAAGAGACCCAGTACTTC	CSVGERVQETQYF
few	TRBV25-1	NA	TRBJ2-7	TGTGCCAGCAGTGAATGGGAGGTATCCTACGAGCAGTACTTC	CASSEWEVSYEQYF
many	TRBV29-1	NA	TRBJ1-2	TGCAGCGTTGCCCCTGGCTACACCTTC	CSVAPGYTF
NA	TRBV20-1	NA	TRBJ2-5	TGCAGTGCTAGTGGCAGGTGGCCCCGGGAGACCCAGTACTTC	CSASGRWPRETQYF
NA	TRBV20-1	NA	TRBJ2-5	TGCTGTGCCTCGCCTGCCCGTTTGGGGGTGAAAATAGGGGAGACCCAGTACTTC	CCASPARLGVKIGETQYF
few	TRBV20-1	NA	TRBJ2-1	TGCAGTGCTAGAGGAGTAGGGACTGGCAACAATGAGCAGTTCTTC	CSARGVGTGNNEQFF
many	TRBV7-2	TRBD1	TRBJ2-1	TGTGCCAGCAGCAGGACAGGGGGCGCACCCAATGAGCAGTTCTTC	CASSRTGGAPNEQFF
many	TRBV29-1	TRBD1	TRBJ1-2	TGCAGCGTAGCGGACAGGGAGGGCTATGGCTACACCTTC	CSVADREGYGYTF
many	TRBV6-5	NA	TRBJ1-2	TGTGCCAGCAGTTACGCCCCATCAGAAAACTATGGCTACACCTTC	CASSYAPSENYGYTF
many	TRBV29-1	TRBD2	TRBJ2-6	TGCAGCGTTGGACGGGGGGGCACTGGGGCCAACGTCCTGACTTTC	CSVGRGGTGANVLTF
NA	TRBV10-3	NA	TRBJ1-5	TGTGCCATCAAAAATACGGACAGCCCCAATCAGCCCCAGCATTTT	CAIKNTDSPNQPQHF
many	TRBV15	TRBD1	TRBJ1-2	TGTGCCACCACCCGGGACAGGACATCGTCAGCTAACTATGGCTACACCTTC	CATTRDRTSSANYGYTF
few	TRBV5-1	TRBD1	TRBJ1-2	TGCGCCAGCAGCTTGGCCCGGGGACAGGGGAGAAGCGGCTACACCTTC	CASSLARGQGRSGYTF
NA	TRBV6-2/TRBV6-3	NA	TRBJ2-2	TGTGCCAGCAGCCCCGCTCTCCTGAACACCGGGGAGCTGTTTTTT	CASSPALLNTGELFF
many	TRBV20-1	TRBD1	TRBJ1-1	TGCAGTGCTAGAGATTGGGGGACAGGGGACACTGAAGCTTTCTTT	CSARDWGTGDTEAFF
NA	TRBV7-2	TRBD1	TRBJ2-4	TGTGCCAGCAGCACACAGGGGGCTGGAGACATTCAGTACTTC	CASSTQGAGDIQYF
NA	TRBV7-2	NA	TRBJ2-7	TGTGCCAGCAGTTTACATGGTACATCGGACGAGCAGTACTTC	CASSLHGTSDEQYF
NA	TRBV28	NA	TRBJ1-2	TGTGCCAGCATAGGGCCGACGAGGGAACGCGGTGGCTACACCTTC	CASIGPTRERGGYTF
few	TRBV27	NA	TRBJ1-5	TGTGCCAGCAGTGTAAGTGATAGCAATCAGCCCCAGCATTTT	CASSVSDSNQPQHF
many	TRBV20-1	TRBD1	TRBJ1-2	TGCAGTGCTAGGAGTCAGGACAGGGGATTCTATGGCTACACCTTC	CSARSQDRGFYGYTF
few	TRBV20-1	TRBD1	TRBJ1-1	TGCAGTGCCACCCGGACAGGGCTAAGGAACACTGAAGCTTTCTTT	CSATRTGLRNTEAFF